The text below deals with one T cell receptor beta chain. The data were produced by immunoSEQ multiplex PCR, yet TCRdb's version contains in-frame clones alone and is incomplete. The sample contains under 200,000 clones, about nine tenths of which appear only once. These data come from a study of blood T cell repertoires in COVID-19. The CDR3 contains 15 residues. Germline V lookup: CDR1 SGHTA, CDR2 FQGTGA. The ends were cut back, 0 bases at V and 7 bases at J, with 16 bases in the middle. The rearrangement uses TRBV7-3 and TRBJ2-7; no reliable D call. The source of this sequence is a man aged 18 to 30 with active or convalescent COVID-19. Sequencing used peripheral blood. The CDR3 sequence: CASSLTPDTREEQYF. The CDR3 DNA follows: TGTGCCAGCAGCTTAACGCCCGACACCCGCGAGGAGCAGTACTTC. Full variable domain (missing parts from reference TRBV7-3 and TRBJ2-7): GAGVSQTPSNKVTEKGKYVELRCDPISGHTALYWYRQSLGQGPEFLIYFQGTGAADDSGLPNDRFFAVRPEGSVSTLKIQRTERGDSAVYLCASSLTPDTREEQYFGPGTRLTVT.